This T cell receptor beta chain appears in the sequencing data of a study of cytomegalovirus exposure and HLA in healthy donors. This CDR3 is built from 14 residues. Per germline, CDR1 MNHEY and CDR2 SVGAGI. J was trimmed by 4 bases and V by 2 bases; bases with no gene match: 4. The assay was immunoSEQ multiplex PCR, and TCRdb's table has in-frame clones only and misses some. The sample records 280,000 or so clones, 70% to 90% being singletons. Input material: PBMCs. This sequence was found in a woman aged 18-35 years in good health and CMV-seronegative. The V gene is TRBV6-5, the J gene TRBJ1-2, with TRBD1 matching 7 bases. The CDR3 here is CASSYGGQSYGYTF. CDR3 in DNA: TGTGCCAGCAGTTACGGGGGACAGTCCTATGGCTACACCTTC.